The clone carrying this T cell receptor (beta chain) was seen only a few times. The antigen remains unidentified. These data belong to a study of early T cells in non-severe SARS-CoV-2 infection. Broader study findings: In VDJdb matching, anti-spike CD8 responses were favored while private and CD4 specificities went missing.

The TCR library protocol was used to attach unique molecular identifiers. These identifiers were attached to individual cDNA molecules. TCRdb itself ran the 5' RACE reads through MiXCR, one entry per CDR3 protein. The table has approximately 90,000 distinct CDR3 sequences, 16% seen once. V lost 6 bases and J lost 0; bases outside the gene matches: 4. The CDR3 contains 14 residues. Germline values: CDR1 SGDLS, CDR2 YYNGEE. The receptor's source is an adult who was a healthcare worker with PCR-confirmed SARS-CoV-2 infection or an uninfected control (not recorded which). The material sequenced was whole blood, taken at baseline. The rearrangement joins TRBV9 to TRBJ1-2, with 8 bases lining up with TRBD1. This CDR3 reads CASKKQGANYGYTF. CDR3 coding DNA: TGTGCCAGCAAAAAACAGGGGGCTAACTATGGCTACACCTTC. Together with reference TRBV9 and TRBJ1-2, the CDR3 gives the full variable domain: DSGVTQTPKHLITATGQRVTLRCSPRSGDLSVYWYQQSLDQGLQFLIQYYNGEERAKGNILERFSAQQFPDLHSELNLSSLELGDSALYFCASKKQGANYGYTFGSGTRLTVV.